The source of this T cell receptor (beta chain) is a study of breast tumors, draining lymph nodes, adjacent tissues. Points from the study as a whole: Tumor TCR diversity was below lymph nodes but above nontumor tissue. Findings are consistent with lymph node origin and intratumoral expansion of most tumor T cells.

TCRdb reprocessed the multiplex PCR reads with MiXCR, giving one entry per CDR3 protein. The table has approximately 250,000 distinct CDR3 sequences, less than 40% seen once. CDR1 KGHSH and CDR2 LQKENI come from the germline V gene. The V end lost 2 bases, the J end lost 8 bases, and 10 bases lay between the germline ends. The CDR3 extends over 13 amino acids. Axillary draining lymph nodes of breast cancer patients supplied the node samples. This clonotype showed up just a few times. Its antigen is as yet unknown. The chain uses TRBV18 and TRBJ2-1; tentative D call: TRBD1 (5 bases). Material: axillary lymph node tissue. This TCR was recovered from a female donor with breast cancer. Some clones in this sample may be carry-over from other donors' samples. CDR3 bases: TGTGCCAGCTCACCAGACAGAAGTTATGAGCAGTTCTTC. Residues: CASSPDRSYEQFF.